These T cell receptor beta chains were read from a single sample in a study of CD8+CD57+ T cells in acquired aplastic anemia. MiXCR was run by TCRdb on the reads, yielding one entry per CDR3 protein. The data show some 200,000 distinct CDR3 sequences, around half seen once. Sequencing was carried out using sorted CD4+, CD8+, or CD8+CD57+ T cells (not recorded which) from PBMCs. These receptors all come from a human donor with aplastic anemia. The conserved cysteine and the conserved F or W are not part of the CDR3 here. D genes are given only for firm matches.

TRBV7-2,TRBJ1-4,.,ASSRGNEEKLF
TRBV10-3,TRBJ1-1,TRBD1,AISEPTGYTEAF
TRBV19,TRBJ2-7,TRBD1,ASSGRGQGHYEQY
TRBV7-9,TRBJ2-5,TRBD2,ASGTSGSEGETQY
TRBV20-1,TRBJ2-7,.,SARPGRFHEQY
TRBV20-1,TRBJ2-2,.,SARSDSNTGELF
TRBV2,TRBJ1-4,.,ASKEQVPEKLF
TRBV19,TRBJ2-3,TRBD2,ASSAAGGTDTQY
TRBV2,TRBJ2-3,.,ASSTLGSTDTQY
TRBV5-1,TRBJ2-7,.,ASSLRLTGSGEQY
TRBV2,TRBJ2-3,.,ASLGSTSTDTQY
TRBV11-3,TRBJ2-2,.,ASSLVSTGELF
TRBV12-3/TRBV12-4,TRBJ2-5,.,ASSMRQVAGETQY
TRBV19,TRBJ2-7,TRBD2,ASSISTSPYEQY
TRBV7-2,TRBJ2-1,.,ASSFARTGQS
TRBV30,TRBJ2-3,.,ACRWGADTQY
TRBV10-3,TRBJ1-2,.,ASRFDSGGYGYT
TRBV7-9,TRBJ1-2,.,ASSPRTGYGYT
TRBV5-1,TRBJ1-2,.,ASSPGNRVGGYT
TRBV24-1,TRBJ1-2,.,ATSDPGSRDAMGYT
TRBV5-6,TRBJ2-7,TRBD1,ASSVGQGYYEQY
TRBV20-1,TRBJ2-7,TRBD2,SAREGTSADYEQY
TRBV7-9,TRBJ2-2,.,ASSLNYGELF
TRBV29-1,TRBJ1-2,TRBD1,SVVEGGVWGYT
TRBV5-1,TRBJ1-2,.,ASSSNFLKDPGYT
TRBV10-3,TRBJ1-6,.,APQERNSPLH
TRBV6-1,TRBJ2-5,.,ASTLAGYQETQY
TRBV7-3,TRBJ1-2,TRBD1,ASSALGQGQNYGYT
TRBV12-3/TRBV12-4,TRBJ1-2,.,ASSPRTETYGYT
TRBV12-3/TRBV12-4,TRBJ2-2,.,ALRGAGELF
TRBV5-1,TRBJ1-1,.,ASNNRAGTEAF
TRBV7-2,TRBJ2-7,.,ASSLGLRRGDEQY
TRBV2,TRBJ1-1,.,ASSNRDSGAEAF
TRBV24-1,TRBJ2-7,.,ATSDLQGGEHEQY
TRBV6-5,TRBJ1-2,.,ASSYSGGTNYGYT
TRBV7-2,TRBJ2-5,TRBD2,ASQTSGSETQY
TRBV14,TRBJ1-6,TRBD1,ASTQTGGNSPLH
TRBV6-1,TRBJ2-7,.,ASSPLGAVSYEQY
TRBV12-3/TRBV12-4,TRBJ2-7,TRBD2,ASSSGLAGGLWWEQY
TRBV11-3,TRBJ2-5,TRBD1,ASSSYNDRGREAQY
TRBV5-1,TRBJ2-5,.,ASSLAGTETQY
TRBV2,TRBJ1-1,.,ASMGVEAF
TRBV2,TRBJ1-4,TRBD1,ASRTGGNEKLF
TRBV7-2,TRBJ2-2,.,ASSAPLGGTGELF
TRBV20-1,TRBJ2-1,.,SAFGLSTYNEQF
TRBV11-1,TRBJ2-7,.,ASSLTSGFLYEQY
TRBV11-2,TRBJ2-1,TRBD2,ASSLGRVAGVSNEQF
TRBV11-1,TRBJ2-1,TRBD1,ASSLDRGPYYEQF
TRBV6-2/TRBV6-3,TRBJ1-5,.,ASRSTGWKEPQH
TRBV9,TRBJ2-7,.,ASSVEEGLLYEQY
TRBV15,TRBJ1-1,.,ATSRVRNTEAF